The 19 T cell receptor beta chains below come from one sample, sequenced in a study of T cell changes during pregnancy in multiple sclerosis. Assay: immunoSEQ multiplex PCR; the TCRdb copy retains only in-frame clones and omits some. The data hold about 40,000 clones, with 80% to 90% observed a single time. Here the sequenced sample was CD4+ T cells from peripheral blood mononuclear cells, taken in the first trimester of pregnancy. Receptors originate from a female donor with multiple sclerosis, enrolled in a pregnancy study.

The V call is TRBV19, the J call TRBJ1-2; D possibly corresponds to TRBD1 (6 bases). CDR1 LNHDA and CDR2 SQIVND come from the germline V gene (reference sequence). This CDR3 spans 14 amino acids. The V end was cut by 6 bases, the J end by 2 bases, with 13 bases between. The CDR3 DNA reads as TGTGCCAGTAGGAAACAGGACAGAAACTATGGCTACACCTTC. It codes for CASRKQDRNYGYTF.

The rearrangement uses TRBV13 and TRBJ2-7, with 10 bases aligning to TRBD1. V was pared by 4 bases and J by 6 bases, with 9 bases of the junction left unmatched. The germline CDR1 and CDR2 sequences are PRHDT and FYEKMQ (reference sequence). The CDR3 has 15 amino acids. DNA for the CDR3: TGTGCCAGCAGCTACGACAGGGGGCTAGTAGGCGAGCAGTACTTC. It specifies CASSYDRGLVGEQYF.

This clone was counted once. This chain uses TRBV6-5 with TRBJ1-2; D may be TRBD1 (6 bases). From germline, CDR1 is MNHEY and CDR2 SVGAGI. V was pared by 2 bases and J by 4 bases, with 11 bases between. The CDR3 length is 14 residues. The chain's CDR3 is CASSYGTGSYGYTF. The DNA for the CDR3 is TGTGCCAGCAGTTACGGAACAGGGAGCTATGGCTACACCTTC.

The rearrangement joins TRBV29-1 to TRBJ1-1; D is perhaps TRBD1 (5 bases). The germline CDR1 and CDR2 sequences are SQVTM and ANQGSEA. Trimming shortened V by 4 bases and J by 10 bases, and 19 bases separated the two germline ends. The CDR3 is 13 residues long. CDR3 bases: TGCAGCGTTGTACCGGGTCCGGGTACAGGAGCTTTCTTT. Residues: CSVVPGPGTGAFF.

The V and J genes are TRBV4-2 and TRBJ2-7; D is unclear. The CDR3 is 15 residues long. Germline-derived CDR1 and CDR2 are LGHNA and YNFKEQ. The V gene lost 0 bases and the J gene lost 1 base, with 10 bases spanning the gap. This CDR3 reads CASSQDIAGSYEQYF. In DNA form, the CDR3 reads TGTGCCAGCAGCCAAGATATAGCCGGTTCCTACGAGCAGTACTTC.

The V gene is TRBV6-1, the J gene TRBJ1-5; D gene ambiguous. V lost 6 bases and J 1 base, leaving 7 bases between the germline ends. The germline V gene encodes CDR1 MNHNS and CDR2 SASEGT. The CDR3 loop spans 13 amino acids. Here the CDR3 DNA reads TGTGCCAGCAGCGTAGAGAGCAATCAGCCCCAGCATTTT. Residues: CASSVESNQPQHF.

The rearrangement uses TRBV19 and TRBJ2-1, with TRBD2 matching 11 bases. This CDR3 region has 15 residues. The V gene's germline CDR1 is LNHDA and CDR2 SQIVND (reference sequence). The V segment lost 2 bases and the J segment 5 bases; nucleotides outside the gene matches: 2. DNA of the CDR3: TGTGCCAGTAGTATACTAGCGGGAGGACACAATGAGCAGTTCTTC. Its protein is CASSILAGGHNEQFF. The full variable domain, rest sourced from reference TRBV19 and TRBJ2-1, is DGGITQSPKYLFRKEGQNVTLSCEQNLNHDAMYWYRQDPGQGLRLIYYSQIVNDFQKGDIAEGYSVSREKKESFPLTVTSAQKNPTAFYLCASSILAGGHNEQFFGPGTRLTVL.

The chain is built from TRBV30 and TRBJ2-1; tentatively, D is TRBD2 (6 bases). V dropped 0 bases and J dropped 8 bases, with 14 bases sitting between them. Germline assignment: CDR1 GTSNPN and CDR2 SVGIG (reference sequence). The CDR3 has 14 residues. For the CDR3, the DNA is TGTGCCTGGAGTGTCTTGGAGGGAGAGGATGAGCAGTTCTTC. It specifies CAWSVLEGEDEQFF.

The V and J genes are TRBV27 and TRBJ1-1; 8 positions agree with TRBD1. Germline CDR1 reads MNHEY; CDR2 reads SMNVEV (reference sequence). The CDR3 is made up of 13 amino acids. Trimming cost V 5 bases and J 8 bases; bases outside gene matches: 7. The CDR3 region has the DNA TGTGCCAGCAGTCTCGATTGGGACAGGGAAGCTTTCTTT. It encodes CASSLDWDREAFF.

This rearrangement joins TRBV6-5 to TRBJ2-3; D gene ambiguous. CDR3 length equals 14 residues. Trimming cost V 6 bases and J 0 bases, with 10 bases left between them. CDR1 is MNHEY, CDR2 SVGAGI, per germline. For the CDR3, the DNA is TGTGCCAGCAGCCCCAGTGTGAGCACAGATACGCAGTATTTT. It specifies CASSPSVSTDTQYF.

This chain uses TRBV5-3 with TRBJ1-1; D is unresolved. TRBV5-3 is known as an ORF, though its function is uncertain. The CDR3 runs 14 residues. V dropped 0 bases and J dropped 1 base, with 7 bases sitting between them. The CDR3 protein is CARSLAGENTEAFF. The DNA of the CDR3 is TGTGCCAGAAGCTTGGCCGGGGAGAACACTGAAGCTTTCTTT.

With respect to this clone: A junction boundary mismatches the germline segment, possibly from a read error. J is TRBJ2-5 and V is TRBV19, with TRBD1 matching 9 bases. The CDR3 contains 15 residues. The germline gives CDR1 LNHDA, CDR2 SQIVND (reference sequence). CDR3 residues: CASSYSGTGQEAQYF. As DNA, the CDR3 is TGTGCCAGTAGCTATTCAGGGACAGGGCAAGAGGCCCAGTACTTC.

V is TRBV5-8 and J is TRBJ1-2, with a possible D match to TRBD1 (5 bases). Germline lookup yields CDR1 SGHTS and CDR2 YDEGEE. Trimming removed 6 bases from V and 5 bases from J, with 14 bases in between. The CDR3 loop spans 13 amino acids. The CDR3 coding sequence is TGTGCCAGCATCCCCGGGGGTTGGTATGGCTACACCTTC. Translating gives CASIPGGWYGYTF.

V is TRBV30 and J is TRBJ1-2, with a possible D match to TRBD1 (5 bases). V dropped 1 base and J dropped 8 bases, with 14 bases sitting between them. CDR3 size: 13 residues. Germline V gives CDR1 GTSNPN, CDR2 SVGIG (reference sequence). In DNA form, the CDR3 reads TGTGCCTGGAGTGGTAGAGGGCGGGGGGGCTACACCTTC. This codes for CAWSGRGRGGYTF. Filled out from reference TRBV30 and TRBJ1-2, the complete variable domain reads SQTIHQWPATLVQPVGSPLSLECTVEGTSNPNLYWYRQAAGRGLQLLFYSVGIGQISSEVPQNLSASRPQDRQFILSSKKLLLSDSGFYLCAWSGRGRGGYTFGSGTRLTVV.

The V and J genes are TRBV28 and TRBJ2-2; possibly TRBD1 for D (5 bases). V gave up 6 bases and J gave up 6 bases, with 8 bases separating them. This CDR3 spans 12 amino acids. Germline V gives CDR1 MDHEN, CDR2 SYDVKM. The CDR3 coding sequence is TGTGCCAGCAGGGGGCCGGCCGGGGAGCTGTTTTTT. This sequence encodes CASRGPAGELFF.

The chain is built from TRBV10-3 and TRBJ1-1; 9 nucleotides align to TRBD1. V was clipped by 10 bases and J by 1 base; unmatched bases: 10. The germline gives CDR1 ENHRY, CDR2 SYGVKD. The CDR3 runs 15 residues. For the CDR3, the DNA is TGTGCCACTACGATCGCGGGACAGGGGAACACTGAAGCTTTCTTT. Translation: CATTIAGQGNTEAFF.

The table lists this clone with a few counts. The chain is built from TRBV7-9 and TRBJ2-7; D is perhaps TRBD2 (7 bases). The CDR3 contains 16 residues. Germline CDR1 is SEHNR and CDR2 is FQNEAQ (reference sequence). V was shortened by 5 bases and J by 6 bases, with 23 bases between the two germline ends. The CDR3 loop is CASSLQTGSGAREQYF. CDR3 DNA sequence: TGTGCCAGCAGCCTCCAGACAGGCAGCGGGGCCCGCGAGCAGTACTTC.

V gene TRBV6-5 combines with J gene TRBJ1-4, with D possibly being TRBD1 (5 bases). This CDR3 has 16 residues. V lost 4 bases, J lost 6 bases, and 18 bases lay in between. CDR1 MNHEY and CDR2 SVGAGI come from the germline V gene. DNA of the CDR3: TGTGCCAGCAGTTCGACGTCAGGGAGGGGATATGAAAAACTGTTTTTT. This sequence encodes CASSSTSGRGYEKLFF.

V and J are TRBV25-1 and TRBJ2-2; D might be TRBD1 (5 bases). The CDR3 contains 15 residues. The germline V gene encodes CDR1 MGHDK and CDR2 SYGVNS. The ends were cut back, 8 bases at V and 1 base at J, with 14 bases in the middle. Here the CDR3 DNA reads TGTGCCAGCGGACGGGCAGGGATGAACACCGGGGAGCTGTTTTTT. This translates into CASGRAGMNTGELFF.